This T cell receptor beta chain was sequenced for a study of shared clonotypes between healthy human individuals. Libraries were prepared by immunoSEQ multiplex PCR; TCRdb keeps only in-frame clonotypes and omits some of them. The sample yields millions of clones, about 92% seen once. Note on this clone: The sample contains more than one DNA sequence encoding this CDR3.

Naivety among CD8 cells was defined by CD45RO negativity and positive CCR7 selection, thereby excluding terminally differentiated effector memory CD45RA+ cells. The length of the CDR3 is 10 residues. Germline V gene data show CDR1 as SNHLY and CDR2 as FYNNEI. The V end was cut by 8 bases, the J end by 4 bases, with 4 bases between. Sequencing input: naive CD8+ T cells from PBMCs. The source is a man between 18 and 29 years old in good health. Some clones in this sample may be carry-over from other donors' samples. The rearrangement links TRBV2 to TRBJ2-3; D call uncertain. CDR3 coding DNA: TGTGCCAGCGGGCCAGATACGCAGTATTTT. Its translation is CASGPDTQYF.